This T cell receptor beta chain was recovered during a study of T cells after yellow fever vaccination (dated by TCRdb to the late 2010s). The study in broad terms: The SMART-Seq v4 Ultra Low Input RNA kit was used to prepare libraries from fractions with low cell numbers. Bulk TCR alpha and beta repertoires were sequenced longitudinally to track T-cell clones before and after primary and booster YFV17D yellow fever vaccination. Two healthy male donors, one aged 18 to 30 and one aged 30 to 39 years, were included in the cohort. Blood was drawn at multiple timepoints before and after primary and secondary immunization, with bulk PBMC replicates and cell subsets isolated.

This clonotype was detected only a few times. What antigen it recognizes has not been identified. Base qualities are missing; no much larger clone stands one base away. Via the germline V gene, CDR1 is SGHTA and CDR2 FQGNSA. The trim is 3 bases for V and 8 bases for J, with a gap of 8 bases between the germline ends. Including the terminal cysteine and phenylalanine, the CDR3 comprises 13 residues. The read is trimmed to its CDR3 DNA, 39 bases read in frame from base 1. TCR cDNA was synthesized by 5'RACE template switching, which introduced a universal primer site and unique molecular identifiers. cDNA synthesis was primed from both the TCR alpha and TCR beta constant segments. Library amplification used two PCR steps, and the second PCR step added sample barcodes and sequencing adapters. Sequencing of libraries was done on Illumina HiSeq 2500 (2x100 bp) or NovaSeq (2x150 bp). Per the original workflow: MIGEC handled demultiplexing of reads and collapsing into UMI consensus sequences, while MiXCR performed V(D)J alignment. Clonotypes responding to the vaccine were identified with edgeR on replicate PBMC samples, with the criteria of FDR below 0.01 and a log2 fold change above 5 up to day 15. Each bulk clonotype received a CD4 or CD8 identity based on whether the sequenced CD4 or CD8 repertoire contained that clonotype at higher abundance. The raw public reads went through TCRdb reprocessing: fastp at Q25, MiXCR clone calling, in-frame beta chains kept. Merged by CDR3 protein, the rows form single entries marked with the most common genes and DNA. The V and J calls reflect TCRdb's pipeline rather than the authors' work. The sample table records about 350,000 distinct CDR3 sequences; around 8.1% of these occur just once. 17% of the sample comes from the top ten.

The sample's treatment or condition, from its label and the paper: live attenuated yellow fever vaccine strain. At each blood-draw timepoint, two biological replicates of bulk PBMCs were obtained. PBMCs were isolated from peripheral blood using a standard Ficoll-Paque protocol. RNA was extracted with TriZol from bulk PBMCs, CD4 and CD8 fractions, and dextramer-positive and dextramer-negative fractions. Summary of the overall study and its limitations: Because abundant contaminating clonotypes from the bulk population could be contained in FACS-sorted repertoires, computational filtering was required. The secondary T-cell response was weaker than the primary response but faster, peaking on day 5 instead of day 15. Most clones expanded after primary vaccination were re-detected after the booster (96% of CD4 and more than 70% of CD8), suggesting broad memory maintenance. Because only two donors were included in the study, the extent to which the findings can be generalized is limited. A small share of clonotypes was detected in both CD4 and CD8 compartments, with the overlap likely arising from convergent recombination.

The chain joins TRBV7-2 to TRBJ1-6; D gene: possibly TRBD1, on 5 matching bases. The TCR comes from a man aged 18 to 30 who received the YFV17D yellow fever vaccine. Sample: PBMCs, taken roughly 46 days after the first yellow fever vaccination. The sequence in DNA is TGTGCCAGCAGCTTCGGGGGATATTCACCCCTCCACTTT. Its product reads: CASSFGGYSPLHF.